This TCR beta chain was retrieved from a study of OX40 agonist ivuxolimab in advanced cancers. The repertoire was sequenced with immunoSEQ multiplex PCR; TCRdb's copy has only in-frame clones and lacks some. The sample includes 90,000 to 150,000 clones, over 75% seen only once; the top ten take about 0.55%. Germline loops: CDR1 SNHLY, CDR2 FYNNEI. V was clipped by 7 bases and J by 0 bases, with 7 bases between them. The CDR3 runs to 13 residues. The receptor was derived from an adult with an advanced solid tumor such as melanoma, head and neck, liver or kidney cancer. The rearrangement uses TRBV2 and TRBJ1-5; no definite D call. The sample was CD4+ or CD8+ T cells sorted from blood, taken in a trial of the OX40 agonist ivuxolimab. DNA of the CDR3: TGTGCCAGCACCCAATATAGCAATCAGCCCCAGCATTTT. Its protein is CASTQYSNQPQHF.